This T cell receptor (beta chain) originates from a study of glioma-infiltrating T cells after dendritic cell vaccination. Across the whole study: Samples are from glioblastoma patients in Phase I and II dendritic cell vaccine trials. Treatment, given 2003 to 2012, was autologous tumor lysate-pulsed dendritic cell vaccination. Autologous tumor lysate was loaded overnight onto monocyte-derived dendritic cells grown 7 to 8 days with IL-4 and GM-CSF.

The ends lost 2 bases at V and 3 bases at J; junction bases unmatched: 6. CDR1 and CDR2 from the germline V gene are WSHSY and SAAADI. This CDR3 is 17 amino acids long. Study-wide findings and caveats: Estimated pretreatment TIL content predicted outcome after dendritic cell vaccination.

Repertoires were generated with immunoSEQ multiplex PCR, while TCRdb's copy carries only in-frame clones and drops some. The sample yields tens of thousands of clones, 82% seen once. In regard to this clone: The target antigen is unknown.

This sequence was found in a human donor with glioblastoma. This chain uses TRBV10-2 with TRBJ2-4; 11 positions agree with TRBD2. Sequenced material: blood, taken before dendritic cell vaccination. CDR3 loop: CASSEGSGRVGKNIQYF. CDR3 DNA sequence: TGCGCCAGCAGTGAGGGTAGCGGGAGGGTAGGCAAAAACATTCAGTACTTC.